The 24 T cell receptor beta chains given below trace back to one sample, sequenced in a study of blood T cell repertoires in COVID-19. This table comes from immunoSEQ multiplex PCR, and its TCRdb copy is limited to in-frame clones, with some not included. The data show around 150,000 clones, over 75% seen once. The specimen was PBMCs or T cells enriched from blood (not recorded which). Receptors were obtained from a woman aged 50 to 60 who had recovered from COVID-19.

In this sample, this clone turned up once. The chain uses TRBV19 and TRBJ1-3; D is uncertain. V lost 6 bases, J lost 4 bases, and 16 bases lay in between. The CDR3 has 15 residues. Looked up from germline, CDR1 is LNHDA and CDR2 is SQIVND (reference sequence). CDR3 DNA sequence: TGTGCCAGTAGCCGACTCTTTAAGAACGGAAACACCATATATTTT. This gives the protein CASSRLFKNGNTIYF.

This chain uses TRBV7-3 with TRBJ2-2, with TRBD2 matching over 7 bases. Germline CDR1 SGHTA, CDR2 FQGTGA. The CDR3 is 15 residues long. Unmatched junction bases numbered 8, after V lost 5 bases and J lost 5 bases. CDR3 in amino acids: CASSLASGKTGELFF. For the CDR3, the DNA is TGTGCCAGCAGCCTGGCTAGCGGAAAAACCGGGGAGCTGTTTTTT. Full variable domain (rest looked up from reference TRBV7-3 and TRBJ2-2): GAGVSQTPSNKVTEKGKYVELRCDPISGHTALYWYRQSLGQGPEFLIYFQGTGAADDSGLPNDRFFAVRPEGSVSTLKIQRTERGDSAVYLCASSLASGKTGELFFGEGSRLTVL.

V is TRBV7-3 and J is TRBJ2-7, with TRBD2 matching 10 bases. Germline lookup yields CDR1 SGHTA and CDR2 FQGTGA. The CDR3 is 16 residues long. V was pared by 0 bases and J by 5 bases, with 7 bases of the junction left unmatched. In nucleotides, the CDR3 is TGTGCCAGCAGCTTAACGTGGGCTAGCGGGGGCCACGAGCAGTACTTC. It yields the protein CASSLTWASGGHEQYF.

This chain joins TRBV12-3 or TRBV12-4 and TRBJ1-1; D is ambiguous. The CDR3 extends over 13 amino acids. The V end lost 6 bases, the J end lost 7 bases, and 15 bases lay between the germline ends. This chain's CDR3 is CASRPLGGFEAFF. CDR3 DNA sequence: TGTGCCAGCAGACCCCTGGGAGGGTTTGAAGCTTTCTTT.

V is TRBV30 and J is TRBJ2-2; no clear D. The CDR3 covers 14 residues. In germline, CDR1 is GTSNPN, CDR2 SVGIG (reference sequence). V lost 8 bases and J 2 bases, leaving 15 bases between the germline ends. The CDR3 DNA reads TGTGCCCGCCGACACAGCTCTAACACCGGGGAGCTGTTTTTT. This encodes CARRHSSNTGELFF.

V usage is TRBV7-2 and J usage is TRBJ1-6; no clear D gene. V was trimmed by 4 bases and J by 9 bases, leaving 7 bases between them. The CDR3 runs 12 residues. Germline CDR1 and CDR2: SGHTA and FQGNSA. The CDR3 is CASSSISSPLHF. The CDR3 DNA sequence: TGTGCCAGCAGCTCTATAAGTTCACCCCTCCACTTT.

The chain links TRBV7-2 to TRBJ1-2; D call uncertain. V was cut by 0 bases and J by 8 bases, with 13 bases left in between. Germline CDR1 is SGHTA and CDR2 is FQGNSA. CDR3 size: 14 residues. The CDR3 sequence is CASSLALVLRGYTF. For the CDR3, the DNA is TGTGCCAGCAGCTTAGCGCTCGTTCTGCGGGGCTACACCTTC.

The chain carries TRBV7-2 and TRBJ2-6, with 8 nucleotides matching TRBD2. The junction had 8 bases not matched to a gene; V was cut back by 1 base and J by 0 bases. The V gene's germline CDR1 is SGHTA and CDR2 FQGNSA. The CDR3 loop spans 19 amino acids. The CDR3 sequence: CASSLDTGGAFSGANVLTF. The CDR3 nucleotides read TGTGCCAGCAGCTTAGATACCGGGGGGGCGTTCTCTGGGGCCAACGTCCTGACTTTC.

The chain carries TRBV19 and TRBJ2-5; 8 nucleotides line up with TRBD1. This CDR3 has 14 residues. Germline V lookup: CDR1 LNHDA, CDR2 SQIVND (reference sequence). J lost 5 bases, V lost 7 bases, and 9 bases had no gene match. The CDR3 DNA reads TGTGCCAGTACCCCGACAGGGGCTTGGGAGACCCAGTACTTC. It is translated as CASTPTGAWETQYF.

The chain recombines TRBV18 with TRBJ2-7, with D possibly being TRBD2 (6 bases). This CDR3 comprises 16 residues. V dropped 2 bases and J dropped 3 bases, with 17 bases sitting between them. Germline V lookup: CDR1 KGHSH, CDR2 LQKENI. The CDR3 loop reads CASSPSSGSGVYEQYF. The CDR3 region has the DNA TGTGCCAGCTCACCAAGCTCCGGGAGTGGAGTCTACGAGCAGTACTTC.

The CDR3 nucleotides read TGCGCCAGCAGTGCAGTGACCTACAATGAGCAGTTCTTC. It specifies CASSAVTYNEQFF. The chain employs TRBV4-1 and TRBJ2-1; D remains unclear. V lost 6 bases and J lost 2, with 8 bases in between. Germline CDR1 and CDR2: MGHRA and YSYEKL. CDR3 length: 13 residues.

In DNA form, the CDR3 reads TGTGCCAGCAGCTTGGAGCTACAGGGCTCTGGAAACACCATATATTTT. The encoded protein is CASSLELQGSGNTIYF. The chain links TRBV5-4 to TRBJ1-3, with TRBD1 as a possible D gene (6 bases). Germline values: CDR1 SGHNT, CDR2 YYREEE (reference sequence). The length of the CDR3 is 16 residues. Trimming took 0 bases from V and 0 from J, leaving 10 bases between them.

The chain combines TRBV6-5 with TRBJ1-3; D remains unclear. Germline CDR1 reads MNHEY; CDR2 reads SVGAGI. This CDR3 contains 13 residues. Trimming took 7 bases from V and 1 from J, leaving 8 bases between them. The CDR3 sequence: CASTTRSGNTIYF. CDR3 bases: TGTGCCAGCACCACGCGATCTGGAAACACCATATATTTT.

The chain couples TRBV7-3 to TRBJ2-7; 7 positions agree with TRBD2. V gave up 4 bases and J gave up 5 bases; unmatched junction bases: 5. Germline CDR1 is SGHTA and CDR2 is FQGTGA. This CDR3 region has 13 residues. In DNA form, the CDR3 reads TGTGCCAGCAGCTCCCTTGGGGGGGACGAGCAGTACTTC. It yields the protein CASSSLGGDEQYF.

This sequence joins TRBV18 and TRBJ1-2, with 8 bases fitting TRBD1. V gave up 3 bases and J gave up 0 bases; unmatched junction bases: 3. CDR1 KGHSH and CDR2 LQKENI come from the germline V gene. The CDR3 contains 15 residues. The CDR3 loop reads CASSPQTGANYGYTF. The CDR3, as DNA: TGTGCCAGCTCACCGCAGACAGGGGCTAACTATGGCTACACCTTC.

The chain uses TRBV5-1 and TRBJ1-2, with no clear D. Germline V gene lookup returns CDR1 SGHRS and CDR2 YFSETQ. The CDR3 extends over 14 amino acids. Trimming shortened V by 0 bases and J by 8 bases, and 14 bases separated the two germline ends. The CDR3 DNA reads as TGCGCCAGCAGCTTGGTGCCGGGGTCAGGAGGCTACACCTTC. It is translated as CASSLVPGSGGYTF.

The gene calls are TRBV5-1 and TRBJ2-2, with TRBD2 matching 8 bases. The CDR3 has 15 residues. Per the germline V gene, CDR1 is SGHRS and CDR2 is YFSETQ. Trimming removed 2 bases from V and 5 bases from J; junction bases left unmatched: 5. Here the CDR3 DNA reads TGCGCCAGCAGCTTCCGACTAGCGCGGACCGGGGAGCTGTTTTTT. Translated: CASSFRLARTGELFF.

The chain links TRBV7-3 to TRBJ1-2, with D perhaps TRBD1 (6 bases). Germline lookup yields CDR1 SGHTA and CDR2 FQGTGA. This CDR3 is built from 13 residues. Trimming cost V 5 bases and J 8 bases, with 15 bases left between them. The CDR3 sequence: CASSPRDTGGYTF. CDR3 bases: TGTGCCAGCAGCCCCCGAGATACAGGGGGCTACACCTTC.

The V call is TRBV6-2 or TRBV6-3, the J call TRBJ2-1; 8 nucleotides align to TRBD1. CDR3 length: 15 residues. Germline CDR1 MNHEY, CDR2 SVGEGT. V was pared by 0 bases and J by 4 bases, with 2 bases of the junction left unmatched. The DNA for the CDR3 is TGTGCCAGCAGTTACTCGACAGGGGTATACAATGAGCAGTTCTTC. This encodes CASSYSTGVYNEQFF.

The genes are TRBV19 and TRBJ1-5, with D unresolved. The CDR3 spans 17 residues. Trimming left V 4 bases short and J 0 bases short, with 16 bases between. Per the germline V gene, CDR1 is LNHDA and CDR2 is SQIVND (reference sequence). The CDR3 DNA is TGTGCCAGTAGTAAACCCCTGGCGGAATATAGCAATCAGCCCCAGCATTTT. It yields the protein CASSKPLAEYSNQPQHF. The whole variable domain, filled in from reference TRBV19 and TRBJ1-5, reads DGGITQSPKYLFRKEGQNVTLSCEQNLNHDAMYWYRQDPGQGLRLIYYSQIVNDFQKGDIAEGYSVSREKKESFPLTVTSAQKNPTAFYLCASSKPLAEYSNQPQHFGDGTRLSIL.

J is TRBJ2-1 and V is TRBV5-4; 8 nucleotides match TRBD2. CDR1 SGHNT and CDR2 YYREEE come from the germline V gene (reference sequence). The CDR3 is 13 residues long. The trim removed 4 bases at V and 9 bases at J, leaving 6 bases unmatched. The CDR3 region is CASSPHSGAEQFF. The CDR3 coding sequence is TGTGCCAGCAGCCCCCATAGCGGGGCTGAGCAGTTCTTC.

This rearrangement joins TRBV6-2 or TRBV6-3 to TRBJ1-5; D might be TRBD1 (6 bases). V was cut by 0 bases and J by 3 bases, with 21 bases left in between. Germline CDR1 reads MNHEY; CDR2 reads SVGEGT. The CDR3 is 19 residues long. CDR3 DNA: TGTGCCAGCAGTTACTCCCGTTTGGGAGGGGGGGTCGACAATCAGCCCCAGCATTTT. It codes for CASSYSRLGGGVDNQPQHF.

The CDR3 DNA is TGTGCCAGCAGCCAAACGACAGGGTATGAGCAGTTCTTC. This sequence encodes CASSQTTGYEQFF. The V gene is TRBV3-1 (or the pseudogene TRBV3-2), the J gene TRBJ2-1; 7 nucleotides line up with TRBD1. V was clipped by 2 bases and J by 8 bases; unmatched bases: 3. CDR3 length: 13 amino acids. Germline V lookup: CDR1 LGHDT, CDR2 YNNKEL (reference sequence).

This sequence joins TRBV19 and TRBJ1-5, with D perhaps TRBD1 (6 bases). Germline V gives CDR1 LNHDA, CDR2 SQIVND (reference sequence). This CDR3 has 13 residues. Trimming cost V 9 bases and J 3 bases, with 12 bases left between them. CDR3 nucleotide sequence: TGTGCCAGCAGGGGATATGACAATCAGCCCCAGCATTTT. It is translated as CASRGYDNQPQHF.